This T cell receptor (beta chain) comes out of a study of T cell changes during pregnancy in multiple sclerosis. Germline V gene sequence: CDR1 LNHDA, CDR2 SQIVND (reference sequence). Trimming left V 3 bases short and J 6 bases short, with 8 bases between. There are 12 residues in the CDR3. This clone was seen only once. Data came from immunoSEQ multiplex PCR; TCRdb stores just in-frame clones and leaves some out. The sample comprises approximately 69,000 clones, 90% to 95% of which are singletons, and just under 0.3% rests with the top ten. The chain recombines TRBV19 with TRBJ1-2; D is uncertain. This specimen was CD4+ T cells from peripheral blood mononuclear cells, taken in the third trimester of pregnancy. The sequence came from a female donor in good health, enrolled as a control in a pregnancy study. The CDR3 nucleotides read TGTGCCAGTAGTATGCAGGTGGATGGCTACACCTTC. Protein product: CASSMQVDGYTF. The full variable domain, completed using reference TRBV19 and TRBJ1-2, is DGGITQSPKYLFRKEGQNVTLSCEQNLNHDAMYWYRQDPGQGLRLIYYSQIVNDFQKGDIAEGYSVSREKKESFPLTVTSAQKNPTAFYLCASSMQVDGYTFGSGTRLTVV.